Listed below are T cell receptor beta chains from one sample, sequenced in a study of tumor and adjacent non-tumor tissue in lung cancer. Using its own MiXCR run on the multiplex PCR reads, TCRdb lists one record per CDR3 protein. The sample holds about 44,000 distinct CDR3 sequences, roughly two thirds seen once. Sample: distant non-tumor lung tissue. These receptors came from a woman aged 65 to 85 with non-small cell lung cancer. The conserved cysteine and the conserved F or W are not part of the CDR3 here. D genes are given only for firm matches.

CDR3 length | J gene | D gene | V gene | CDR3 protein
14 | TRBJ2-5 | . | TRBV6-5 | ASSYSFRVGEETQY
13 | TRBJ2-7 | . | TRBV6-5 | ASTTQVEGSYEQY
12 | TRBJ2-5 | . | TRBV10-3 | AISPTDSQETQY
14 | TRBJ2-1 | TRBD2 | TRBV4-1 | ASSTRTSGSNNEQF
13 | TRBJ2-7 | . | TRBV29-1 | SVRRLGAFTYEQY
16 | TRBJ2-1 | . | TRBV5-5 | ASSFSYFRGWSNDEQF
14 | TRBJ2-5 | . | TRBV24-1 | ATSELVGKPQETQY
11 | TRBJ2-5 | . | TRBV12-3/TRBV12-4 | ASGTGMGEIQY
12 | TRBJ2-5 | TRBD2 | TRBV6-1 | ANSLQGQAGIQY
13 | TRBJ2-7 | . | TRBV20-1 | SASSTVGSEYEQY
12 | TRBJ1-1 | . | TRBV29-1 | SVGGGGEGTEAL
12 | TRBJ1-2 | . | TRBV28 | ASSLQGSHYGHT
13 | TRBJ1-1 | . | TRBV7-9 | ASSSGVSRNTEAF
11 | TRBJ2-1 | . | TRBV7-9 | TSSLSVYNEQF
14 | TRBJ2-5 | TRBD2 | TRBV10-3 | AIRGGSGGLEETQH
12 | TRBJ2-3 | TRBD1 | TRBV10-3 | AIKKGVGTDMQY
11 | TRBJ1-1 | . | TRBV5-4 | ASSLGRNTEAF
12 | TRBJ1-1 | TRBD1 | TRBV7-9 | VSNLTGGGDEAF
18 | TRBJ2-5 | TRBD1 | TRBV6-6 | ASRRPGILQGGRIKETQY
15 | TRBJ2-6 | TRBD1 | TRBV6-1 | ASRGTGGGSGANVLT
12 | TRBJ2-1 | . | TRBV5-1 | TSSLRQLYNEQF
11 | TRBJ1-2 | . | TRBV19 | ASSPATRYGYI
9 | TRBJ2-7 | . | TRBV6-2/TRBV6-3 | ASSYINEQY
14 | TRBJ2-7 | TRBD2 | TRBV28 | ASSSPPAGARDEQY
12 | TRBJ1-1 | . | TRBV4-1 | VSSQDSGGEGAI
13 | TRBJ2-3 | . | TRBV11-3 | ASSFRSGVSDMQY
11 | TRBJ1-2 | TRBD1 | TRBV28 | ASSSGQVYGYT
16 | TRBJ1-5 | TRBD1 | TRBV7-8 | TSSLARGGGYSNQPQH
12 | TRBJ2-1 | TRBD1 | TRBV29-1 | STQQGASDNEQF
13 | TRBJ1-5 | . | TRBV10-3 | AISDWSDSNQLQH
16 | TRBJ2-2 | TRBD1 | TRBV6-6 | ASSYPPSGTDNTGELF
12 | TRBJ2-1 | . | TRBV20-1 | NALPAGGAFEQF
11 | TRBJ1-1 | . | TRBV7-3 | ASSAGSNIEAF
13 | TRBJ1-4 | . | TRBV6-5 | ASSYLSGGNEKLF
12 | TRBJ2-7 | TRBD2 | TRBV29-1 | SVDSGTGPYEQY
14 | TRBJ1-3 | . | TRBV24-1 | AISEEDGTSGNTIY
13 | TRBJ1-1 | . | TRBV6-1 | AGSPASGASTEAF
12 | TRBJ1-1 | . | TRBV30 | VWSVGCWNTEAF
12 | TRBJ1-1 | . | TRBV4-1 | VSSHRTENTEAF
11 | TRBJ2-2 | . | TRBV28 | ASIIAGTGELF
13 | TRBJ1-6 | TRBD1 | TRBV4-1 | ASSQARDRMLLLH
13 | TRBJ2-3 | TRBD1 | TRBV6-6 | ASSFGAGGADTQY
12 | TRBJ2-1 | . | TRBV11-1 | TSIPTGIVDEQF
12 | TRBJ1-1 | . | TRBV5-1 | ASSASTGWAEAF
14 | TRBJ2-2 | . | TRBV4-2 | ASSQDRTPRTGELF
14 | TRBJ2-3 | TRBD2 | TRBV12-3/TRBV12-4 | ASSTIGRAITDMQY
16 | TRBJ2-7 | TRBD2 | TRBV10-3 | AIRSPPGLARDSYEQY
14 | TRBJ2-4 | TRBD2 | TRBV12-3/TRBV12-4 | ASSSAGGPTKNIQY
9 | TRBJ1-1 | . | TRBV6-2/TRBV6-3 | ASRDRAGAF
14 | TRBJ2-5 | . | TRBV10-1 | ASSGASGPRAETQY
13 | TRBJ2-7 | TRBD2 | TRBV5-1 | ARSSPGLESYEHY
13 | TRBJ2-1 | TRBD1 | TRBV29-1 | SVRGQGASHNDQF
12 | TRBJ2-5 | . | TRBV12-3/TRBV12-4 | ASSIHGLQETQY
14 | TRBJ2-7 | TRBD1 | TRBV28 | VSRPIGTGIPYEQY
18 | TRBJ2-6 | TRBD1 | TRBV29-1 | SVEDRDRGRPSSGANVLT